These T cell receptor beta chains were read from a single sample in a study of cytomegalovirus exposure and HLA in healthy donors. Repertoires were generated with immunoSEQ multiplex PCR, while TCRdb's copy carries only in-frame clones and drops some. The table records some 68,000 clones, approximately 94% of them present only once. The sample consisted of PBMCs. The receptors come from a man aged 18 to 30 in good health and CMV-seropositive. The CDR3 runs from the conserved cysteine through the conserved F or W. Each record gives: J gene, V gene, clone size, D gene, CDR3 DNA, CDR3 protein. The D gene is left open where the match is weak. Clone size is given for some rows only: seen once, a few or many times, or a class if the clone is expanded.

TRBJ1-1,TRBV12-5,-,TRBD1,TGTGCTACTAAACCGAGACAGGGCGGGTACACTGAAGCTTTCTTT,CATKPRQGGYTEAFF
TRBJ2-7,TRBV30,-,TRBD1,TGTGCCTGGAGTGCGGCAGGGGGTCCCTACGAGCAGTACTTC,CAWSAAGGPYEQYF
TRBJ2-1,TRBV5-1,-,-,TGCGCCAGCAGCCACCACCCCCGGGACTCTGAGGCCTACAATGAGCAGTTCTTC,CASSHHPRDSEAYNEQFF
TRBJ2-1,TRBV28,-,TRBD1,TGTGCCAGCAGTGGGACAGGGCGGTACAATGAGCAGTTCTTC,CASSGTGRYNEQFF
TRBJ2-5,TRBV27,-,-,TGTGCCAGCCTCACTCGTCAGGGGACCCAGTACTTC,CASLTRQGTQYF
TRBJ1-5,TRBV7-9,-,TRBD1,TGTGCCAGCAGCTCCGCGACAGGGGGCAATCAGCCCCAGCATTTT,CASSSATGGNQPQHF
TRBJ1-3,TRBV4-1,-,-,TGCGCCAGCAGCCAGGGCCGACAGTCAAGGGCCTCTGGAAACACCATATATTTT,CASSQGRQSRASGNTIYF
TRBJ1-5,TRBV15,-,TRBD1,TGTGCCACCAGCGGGGGACAGCGCAATCAGCCCCAGCATTTT,CATSGGQRNQPQHF
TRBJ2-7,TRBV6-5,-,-,TGTGCCAGCAGGAATGGGGACTTCAGCTCCTACGAGCAGTACTTC,CASRNGDFSSYEQYF
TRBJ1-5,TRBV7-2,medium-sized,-,TGTGCCAGCAGCTTAATCTGGATCAGGAGCAATCAGCCCCAGCATTTT,CASSLIWIRSNQPQHF
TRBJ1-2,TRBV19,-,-,TGTGCCAGTAGTTTATCAGGGGTGGATTATGGCTACACCTTC,CASSLSGVDYGYTF
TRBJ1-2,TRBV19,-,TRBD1,TGTGCCAGTAGTAACTCAGGAACAGGGGGCAGCGGCTACACCTTC,CASSNSGTGGSGYTF
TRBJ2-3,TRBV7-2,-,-,TGTGCCAGCAGCTTTAGCGAGGGAGATACGCAGTATTTT,CASSFSEGDTQYF
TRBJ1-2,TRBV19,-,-,TGTGCCAGTAGAGCGACTAACTATGGCTACACCTTC,CASRATNYGYTF
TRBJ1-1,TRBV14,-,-,TGTGCCAGCAGCCAACAGAAAGTGAACACTGAAGCTTTCTTT,CASSQQKVNTEAFF
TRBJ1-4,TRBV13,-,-,TGTGCCAGCAGATACTCAAGATCTAAGGACTCAACTAATGAAAAACTGTTTTTT,CASRYSRSKDSTNEKLFF
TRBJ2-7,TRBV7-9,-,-,TGTGCCAGCAGCTTACCCGGTACCTACGAGCAGTACTTC,CASSLPGTYEQYF
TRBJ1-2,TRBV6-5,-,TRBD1,TGTGCCAGCAGAACCTGGACAGGAGATGGCTACACCTTC,CASRTWTGDGYTF
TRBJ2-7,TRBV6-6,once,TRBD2,TGTGCCAGCAGTTACTCGAAGCGGGACCTCTCCTACGAGCAGTACTTC,CASSYSKRDLSYEQYF
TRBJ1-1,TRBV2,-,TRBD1,TGTGCCAGCAGCCAACAGGGGGCCCTGAACACTGAAGCTTTCTTT,CASSQQGALNTEAFF
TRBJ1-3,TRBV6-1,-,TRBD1,TGTGCCAGCAGTGATGGGACAGGAATAAACACCATATATTTT,CASSDGTGINTIYF
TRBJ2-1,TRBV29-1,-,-,TGCAGCGTGGGGGGGCAGGGAAAGTATGAGCAGTTCTTC,CSVGGQGKYEQFF
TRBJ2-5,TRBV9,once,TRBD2,TGTGCCAGCAGCGTTTCAGCGGGAGGGCGAGAGACCCAGTACTTC,CASSVSAGGRETQYF
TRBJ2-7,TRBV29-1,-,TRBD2,TGCAGCGTTGGGGCGGGGGGTCAGGGCTACGAGCAGTACTTC,CSVGAGGQGYEQYF
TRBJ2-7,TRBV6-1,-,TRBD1,TGTGCCAGCAGTGAACCTCGGACAGGTACCTACGAGCAGTACTTC,CASSEPRTGTYEQYF
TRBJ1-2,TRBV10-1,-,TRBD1,TGCGCCAGCAGTGAGGGACAGGGCCAATATGGCTACACCTTC,CASSEGQGQYGYTF
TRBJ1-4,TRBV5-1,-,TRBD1,TGCGCCAGCAGCTTGGTCGGGACAGGGGACGAAAAACTGTTTTTT,CASSLVGTGDEKLFF
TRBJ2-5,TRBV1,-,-,TGCACCAGCAGCCAAGATGAGTGGAACAGGGGGCCGCGGGAGACCCAGTACTTC,CTSSQDEWNRGPRETQYF
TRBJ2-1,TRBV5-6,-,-,TGTGCCAGCAGTACAGGGGGGGATGAGCAGTTCTTC,CASSTGGDEQFF
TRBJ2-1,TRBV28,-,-,TGTGCCAGCAGTTTGGGAGAAACCTACAATGAGCAGTTCTTC,CASSLGETYNEQFF
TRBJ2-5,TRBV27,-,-,TGTGCCAGCAGACACAACAGGGATACGGAGACCCAGTACTTC,CASRHNRDTETQYF
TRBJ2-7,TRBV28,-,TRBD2,TGTGCCAGCAGTGAACAGGGACTAGCGGGATCCTACGAGCAGTACTTC,CASSEQGLAGSYEQYF
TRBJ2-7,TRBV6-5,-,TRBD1,TGTGCCAGCTCAGGGGGTTTGGAGCAGTACTTC,CASSGGLEQYF
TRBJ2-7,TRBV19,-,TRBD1,TGTGCCAGTAGTTCCGCCGGGACAGGGGTCCACGAGCAGTACTTC,CASSSAGTGVHEQYF
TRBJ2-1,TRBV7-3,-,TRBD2,TGTGCCAGCAGCGGGGCGGGAGGGTTGGATGAGCAGTTCTTC,CASSGAGGLDEQFF
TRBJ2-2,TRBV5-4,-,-,TGTGCCAGCACCTCCCTAGGGGGTCACGGGGAGCTGTTTTTT,CASTSLGGHGELFF
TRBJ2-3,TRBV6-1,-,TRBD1,TGTGCCAGCGGTAGACAGGGTGATTTTTCAGATACGCAGTATTTT,CASGRQGDFSDTQYF
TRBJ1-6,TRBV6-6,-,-,TGTGCCAGCAGTTCTGCGGGGCTTAATTCACCCCTCCACTTT,CASSSAGLNSPLHF
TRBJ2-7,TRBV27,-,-,TGTGCCAGCAGTCCACCCTACTACGAGCAGTACTTC,CASSPPYYEQYF
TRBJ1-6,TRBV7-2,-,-,TGTGCCAGCAGCTCCCAAGCAACGATCTATAATTCACCCCTCCACTTT,CASSSQATIYNSPLHF
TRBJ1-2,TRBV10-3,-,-,TGTGCCATCAGTGATAAGAACAGGGAAAATGGCTACACCTTC,CAISDKNRENGYTF
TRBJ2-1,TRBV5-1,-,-,TGCGCCAGCAGCCGTCGCGGGACGTACAATGAGCAGTTCTTC,CASSRRGTYNEQFF
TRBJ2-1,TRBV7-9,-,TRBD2,TGTGCCAGCAGCTCGGGACTAGCGGGAGACAATGAGCAGTTCTTC,CASSSGLAGDNEQFF
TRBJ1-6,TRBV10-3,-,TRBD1,TGTGCCATCAGTCAAACCTTGGGACAGGGTTCTTTGGATTCACCCCTCCACTTT,CAISQTLGQGSLDSPLHF
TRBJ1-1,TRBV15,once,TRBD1,TGTGCCACCAGCAGAGGCGGGACAGGGGATAACACTGAAGCTTTCTTT,CATSRGGTGDNTEAFF
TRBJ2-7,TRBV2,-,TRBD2,TGTGCCAGCAGTTGGACTAGCGGGAACTACGAGCAGTACTTC,CASSWTSGNYEQYF
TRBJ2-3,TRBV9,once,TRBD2,TGTGCCAGCAGCCCCGGGGGGTTTTCTGATACGCAGTATTTT,CASSPGGFSDTQYF
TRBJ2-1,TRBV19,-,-,TGTGCCAGTAGTAGCGGGCTCTACAATGAGCAGTTCTTC,CASSSGLYNEQFF
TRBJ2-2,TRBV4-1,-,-,TGCGCCAGCAGCCAAGTAGTGGTTAGAGGCACCGGGGAGCTGTTTTTT,CASSQVVVRGTGELFF
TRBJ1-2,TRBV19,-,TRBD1,TGTGCCAGTAGTCAGGGGACAGCTTATGGCTACACCTTC,CASSQGTAYGYTF
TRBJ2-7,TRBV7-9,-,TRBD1,TGTGCCAGCAGCTTAGCTCTCGGGACAGGGTCCTACGAGCAGTACTTC,CASSLALGTGSYEQYF
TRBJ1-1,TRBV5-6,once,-,TGTGCCAGCAGCTTTAACCCAACCGACAGGTTGAGTGCTGAAGCTTTCTTT,CASSFNPTDRLSAEAFF
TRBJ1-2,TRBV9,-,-,TGTGCCAGCAGCGCAGGAGTGGAGGGTTATGGCTACACCTTC,CASSAGVEGYGYTF
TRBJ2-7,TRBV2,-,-,TGTGCCAGCAGTGAAGCATGGGGCACCCGCTCCTACGAGCAGTACTTC,CASSEAWGTRSYEQYF
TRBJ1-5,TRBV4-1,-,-,TGCGCCAGCAGTAACAGGAATCAGCCCCAGCATTTT,CASSNRNQPQHF